This TCR beta chain is from a study of molecular identifiers for immune sequencing clone quantification. Study overall: Four of five splits of RNA from roughly 20,000 or 100,000 naive CD8 cells were sequenced in replicates.

This clonotype came up many times. Its target is not known. MiXCR, run by TCRdb on the PCR reads, gives a single entry per CDR3 protein. This table has a few hundred thousand distinct CDR3 sequences, roughly 24% appearing once. Overall study findings and caveats: Clones above 20 RNA copies contained over 97% of effector molecules and under 1% of naive molecules. Identical barcode-sharing TCR molecules could lead to underestimated sizes for highly expanded clones.

Sequenced sample: naive CD8+ T cells from blood, with Jurkat cell RNA spiked in. Described subset: FACS-sorted CD8+CD4-CCR7+CD45RA+ naive T cells. This receptor was identified in a human donor in good health. Some libraries in this study had Jurkat cell RNA spiked in.

Written as DNA, the CDR3 is TGTGCCAGCAGCGTGGGTAGAGGGGGCCACGAGCAGTACTTC. Protein product: CASSVGRGGHEQYF. This chain uses TRBV27 with TRBJ2-7, with 7 bases lining up with TRBD1. The junction had 10 bases not matched to a gene; V was cut back by 6 bases and J by 5 bases. The CDR3 has 14 residues. Germline lookup yields CDR1 MNHEY and CDR2 SMNVEV (reference sequence).